A selection of T cell receptor beta chains follows, all from one sample in a study of PD-1 blockade in classical Hodgkin lymphoma. Method: immunoSEQ multiplex PCR; TCRdb's copy keeps in-frame clones and lacks some. The sample includes under 20,000 clones, 86% of them seen just once. The sequences come from peripheral blood mononuclear cells (PBMCs), collected before the second cycle of nivolumab. These receptors all come from a human donor with classical Hodgkin lymphoma. The CDR3 runs from the conserved cysteine through the conserved F or W. A D gene is named only where the DNA matches it firmly. Clone size appears in some rows only: once, few, many, or a class for an expanded clone.

v_call,d_call,cdr3_length,clone_size,cdr3_aa
TRBV18,TRBD1,15,.,CASSFGQGGSYGYTF
TRBV5-1,TRBD1,15,.,CASSLDQGASRGYTF
TRBV12-2,.,12,.,CASRQGGCEQYF
TRBV11-2,.,15,.,CASSYGTARARTQYF
TRBV5-6,.,13,.,CASSLGSGSPQHF
TRBV11-2,TRBD1,13,.,CASSQDRDSGYTF
TRBV5-1,TRBD2,17,.,CASSHGLAGTNTGELFF
TRBV5-1,.,13,.,CASSLDWNNEQFF
TRBV4-3,.,15,.,CASSHDLSAYNEQFF
TRBV4-3,.,15,few,CASSQVAGWITEAFF
TRBV5-1,.,13,few,CASSHGTAYTQYF
TRBV5-1,TRBD1,12,.,CASSMTGWHAFF
TRBV12-5,.,14,once,CASGPRTGSYEQYF
TRBV27,.,17,.,CASSLSIGQSPRYGYTF
TRBV11-3,TRBD1,13,.,CASGEDRAEAQYF
TRBV10-3,TRBD1,14,once,CAITDRGNTGELFF
TRBV19,.,14,.,CATKSVGGYNEQFF
TRBV5-1,TRBD1,14,few,CASSLGDRSHEQYF
TRBV5-1,.,15,.,CASSEQDGRTDTQYF
TRBV5-1,.,14,.,CASSLTASSYEQYF
TRBV5-1,TRBD1,15,.,CASSIGTGGPYGYTF
TRBV7-8,TRBD2,18,.,CASSLRGSGGAITGELFF
TRBV5-1,.,13,.,CASREGTTDTQYF
TRBV19,.,14,.,CASSISGTEETQYF
TRBV6-5,.,14,.,CASSYSGPNYGYTF
TRBV4-2,TRBD1,15,.,CASSQDQGAYETQYF
TRBV7-2,.,16,once,CASSFRGAEGTDTQYF
TRBV6-6,.,12,once,CASSRQTRGYTF
TRBV4-1,.,13,.,CASSQGVNTEAFF
TRBV4-3,.,15,.,CASSQDRDMNGGYTF
TRBV6-5,TRBD2,14,.,CASSPREGGGEQFF
TRBV6-5,.,14,.,CASRTTAVNTEAFF
TRBV5-6,.,14,.,CASTMGGNTDTQYF
TRBV27,.,13,.,CASSFGGSLEAFF
TRBV30,.,12,.,CAWREGSDTQYF
TRBV6-6,.,16,.,CASRATGTPGQETQYF
TRBV5-1,TRBD2,15,.,CASSFERGGTDTQYF
TRBV7-2,TRBD1,13,.,CASSSTGGYEQYF
TRBV5-1,TRBD1,14,.,CASRLQGTNEKLFF
TRBV4-1,.,13,.,CASSQWSTGELFF
TRBV5-1,.,16,.,CASSLWGSSNTGELFF
TRBV7-8,.,14,.,CASSLGASGDTQYF
TRBV27,.,16,.,CASSSLGVSGANVLTF
TRBV5-4,.,14,once,CASSFKGSTDTQYF
TRBV9,.,13,.,CASGEGGTSPLHF